The 25 T cell receptor beta chains presented below share a single source sample, sequenced in a study of shared T cell receptors in the human thymus. The protocol was immunoSEQ multiplex PCR, while the TCRdb copy is restricted to in-frame clones and leaves out a portion. Of 500,000 to 550,000 clones listed, about 80% are singletons. The same specimen was also included in a second study, on human thymus T cells.

The sequenced sample consisted of thymocytes. The receptors originated from a boy in the first two years of life with a congenital heart defect.

The chain carries TRBV15 and TRBJ2-4; D might be TRBD2 (6 bases). V shed 0 bases and J shed 4 bases, with 13 bases lying between them. Germline CDR1 LNHNV, CDR2 YYDKDF (reference sequence). The CDR3 is 16 residues long. As DNA, the CDR3 is TGTGCCACCAGCAGAGAAGGGACTGAGCCTAAAAACATTCAGTACTTC. It translates to CATSREGTEPKNIQYF.

The rearrangement links TRBV11-2 to TRBJ1-2, with 10 bases lining up with TRBD1. V was pared by 4 bases and J by 2 bases, with 1 base of the junction left unmatched. The CDR3 covers 14 residues. Germline CDR1 is SGHAT and CDR2 is FQNNGV. The CDR3 DNA sequence: TGTGCCAGCAGCTCGGGACAGGGGAACTATGGCTACACCTTC. It translates to CASSSGQGNYGYTF. The complete variable domain, with remaining parts taken from reference TRBV11-2 and TRBJ1-2, reads EAGVAQSPRYKIIEKRQSVAFWCNPISGHATLYWYQQILGQGPKLLIQFQNNGVVDDSQLPKDRFSAERLKGVDSTLKIQPAKLEDSAVYLCASSSGQGNYGYTFGSGTRLTVV.

Only a few counts were recorded for this clone. The V and J genes are TRBV6-1 and TRBJ1-5, with D hard to call. Germline V gene lookup returns CDR1 MNHNS and CDR2 SASEGT. V was pared by 2 bases and J by 7 bases, with 12 bases between. The CDR3 covers 14 residues. The CDR3 sequence is CASSELASLQPQHF. CDR3 bases: TGTGCCAGCAGTGAATTGGCCTCATTGCAGCCCCAGCATTTT.

In nucleotides, the CDR3 is TGTGCCAGCAGTTACTTGGGCACCAAATACGAGCAGTACTTC. Translated, it gives CASSYLGTKYEQYF. The chain joins TRBV6-6 to TRBJ2-7; D ambiguous. The CDR3 spans 14 residues. CDR1 is MNHNY, CDR2 SVGAGI, per germline (reference sequence). The V end was cut by 1 base, the J end by 4 bases, with 11 bases between.

The gene calls are TRBV6-4 and TRBJ1-2, with TRBD1 matching over 7 bases. CDR1 and CDR2 from the germline V gene are MRHNA and SNTAGT. There are 16 residues in the CDR3. With V trimmed by 6 bases and J by 4 bases, 14 bases remained unmatched. CDR3 DNA sequence: TGTGCCAGCAGCCTCTCCCGGCAGGGGGGCATCTATGGCTACACCTTC. Its translation is CASSLSRQGGIYGYTF.

The chain has TRBV5-4 and TRBJ1-5, with 7 bases that match TRBD1. CDR1 is SGHNT, CDR2 YYREEE, per germline (reference sequence). Losses at the gene ends were 3 bases for V and 2 bases for J; bases not matched to a gene: 8. There are 16 residues in the CDR3. Here the CDR3 reads CASSSDGGQGNQPQHF. The DNA of the CDR3 is TGTGCCAGCAGCTCCGACGGAGGACAGGGCAATCAGCCCCAGCATTTT.

The rearrangement joins TRBV4-3 to TRBJ2-3; 10 bases align to TRBD1. V gave up 2 bases and J gave up 2 bases; unmatched junction bases: 4. Looked up from germline, CDR1 is LGHNA and CDR2 is YSLEER. The CDR3 extends over 16 amino acids. CDR3 in amino acids: CASSQLGTGATDTQYF. Here the CDR3 DNA reads TGCGCCAGCAGCCAACTAGGGACAGGGGCCACAGATACGCAGTATTTT.

This clone was seen a few times. The rearrangement links TRBV28 to TRBJ1-5; TRBD1 agrees at 9 bases. This CDR3 has 18 amino acids. The J segment lost 4 bases and the V segment lost 3 bases, leaving 13 bases of the junction unmatched. The germline V gene encodes CDR1 MDHEN and CDR2 SYDVKM. DNA of the CDR3: TGTGCCAGCAGTTTTGGATTACCTTCGGACAGGGGTAATCAGCCCCAGCATTTT. Translating gives CASSFGLPSDRGNQPQHF.

The chain uses TRBV2 and TRBJ1-2; 8 bases line up with TRBD1. CDR1 is SNHLY, CDR2 FYNNEI, per germline. The CDR3 is made up of 14 amino acids. The junction had 6 bases not matched to a gene; V was cut back by 5 bases and J by 4 bases. The CDR3 loop is CASSRRDRTYGYTF. The CDR3 nucleotides are TGTGCCAGCAGTAGACGGGACAGGACCTATGGCTACACCTTC.

The CDR3 region has the DNA TGTGCCAGCATTAGTGTATTCGGGATCATCTACGAGCAGTACTTC. It yields the protein CASISVFGIIYEQYF. The gene calls are TRBV2 and TRBJ2-7; TRBD2 is a possible D gene (5 bases). V was cut by 7 bases and J by 3 bases, with 19 bases left in between. CDR1 SNHLY and CDR2 FYNNEI come from the germline V gene. This CDR3 has 15 residues.

V is TRBV19 and J is TRBJ2-7, with a weak D call TRBD1 (6 bases). Trimming took off 5 bases at V and 3 bases at J, with 11 bases between the two ends. CDR1 LNHDA and CDR2 SQIVND come from the germline V gene (reference sequence). The CDR3 is 13 amino acids. The CDR3 sequence is CASSYGTLYEQYF. The CDR3 nucleotides are TGTGCCAGTAGTTACGGGACACTCTACGAGCAGTACTTC.

DNA for the CDR3: TGCGCCAGCAGCCAAGCCCTACCCCGCGGGTCGCCACGGGGTGAGCAGTTCTTC. Translated: CASSQALPRGSPRGEQFF. This chain joins TRBV4-3 and TRBJ2-1, with a weak D call TRBD2 (5 bases). There are 18 residues in the CDR3. V gave up 1 base and J gave up 9 bases, with 25 bases separating them. The germline V gene has CDR1 LGHNA and CDR2 YSLEER.

This chain joins TRBV18 and TRBJ2-1; the D gene is possibly TRBD2 (6 bases). The CDR3 covers 14 residues. Germline assignment: CDR1 KGHSH and CDR2 LQKENI. Trimming stripped 3 bases from V and 9 bases from J, with 15 bases between. CDR3 residues: CASSPRYSGVEQFF. The CDR3 DNA sequence: TGTGCCAGCTCACCGAGGTACTCGGGAGTTGAGCAGTTCTTC.

The V gene is TRBV6-5, the J gene TRBJ2-1; 14 nucleotides align to TRBD2. Losses at the gene ends were 7 bases for V and 9 bases for J; bases not matched to a gene: 8. The CDR3 sequence is 15 residues long. Looked up from germline, CDR1 is MNHEY and CDR2 is SVGAGI. CDR3 in amino acids: CASTTRLAGGSEQFF. The CDR3 DNA reads as TGTGCCAGCACCACCCGACTAGCGGGAGGGTCTGAGCAGTTCTTC.

This sequence joins TRBV21-1 and TRBJ2-1; the D segment call TRBD2 is taken from the table without a DNA check. TRBV21-1 is given as a pseudogene. The CDR3 is made up of 12 amino acids. The CDR3: CASSLRVYEQFF. In nucleotides, the CDR3 is TGTGCCAGCAGCCTACGGGTATATGAGCAGTTCTTC.

In its sample, this clone was seen a few times. This rearrangement joins TRBV4-3 to TRBJ2-7, with 9 bases matching TRBD2. The CDR3 loop spans 15 amino acids. Germline V gene sequence: CDR1 LGHNA, CDR2 YSLEER. The V segment lost 1 base and the J segment 3 bases; nucleotides outside the gene matches: 4. The CDR3 DNA reads TGCGCCAGCAGCCAAGGGGCTAGCGGGGACTACGAGCAGTACTTC. Translated, it gives CASSQGASGDYEQYF.

The chain has TRBV11-3 and TRBJ2-7; perhaps TRBD2 as D (5 bases). CDR1 is SGHNT and CDR2 is YENEEA in the germline V gene. V shed 1 base and J shed 4 bases, with 17 bases lying between them. CDR3 length: 16 amino acids. The CDR3 region has the DNA TGTGCCAGCAGCTTAGTGCCTCTAGCACACGAGTACGAGCAGTACTTC. Translation: CASSLVPLAHEYEQYF.

The CDR3 region has the DNA TGTGCCAGCAGTTTCGGACAGGGGCCTTACAATGAGCAGTTCTTC. Protein sequence: CASSFGQGPYNEQFF. The chain links TRBV27 to TRBJ2-1; 9 nucleotides match TRBD1. This CDR3 comprises 15 residues. The germline gives CDR1 MNHEY, CDR2 SMNVEV (reference sequence). After removal of 3 bases from V and 4 bases from J, the junction contained 4 bases not matched to a gene.

The genes are TRBV23-1 and TRBJ1-5; no reliable D call. TRBV23-1 is an ORF; its function is uncertain. The V and J ends lost 3 bases and 2 bases respectively, with 17 bases between them. The CDR3 covers 17 residues. The DNA for the CDR3 is TGCGCCAGCAGTCACCCCTCGGGGTCGTATCGCAATCAGCCCCAGCATTTT. This encodes CASSHPSGSYRNQPQHF.

The V gene is TRBV9, the J gene TRBJ2-7; TRBD2 matches at 8 bases. Looked up from germline, CDR1 is SGDLS and CDR2 is YYNGEE. The trim removed 0 bases at V and 3 bases at J, leaving 8 bases unmatched. The CDR3 sequence is 16 residues long. CDR3 DNA sequence: TGTGCCAGCAGCGTAGGCCTCCTAGCGGGTTTCTACGAGCAGTACTTC. Translated, it gives CASSVGLLAGFYEQYF.

On this clone itself: Other DNA sequences from this sample encode an identical CDR3 as well. The chain is built from TRBV6-5 and TRBJ1-1; D call uncertain. Germline lookup yields CDR1 MNHEY and CDR2 SVGAGI. The CDR3 has 14 amino acids. V shed 5 bases and J shed 0 bases, with 10 bases lying between them. The chain's CDR3 is CASSPPGMNTEAFF. The CDR3 region has the DNA TGTGCCAGCAGTCCGCCGGGGATGAACACTGAAGCTTTCTTT.

V usage is TRBV19 and J usage is TRBJ2-7; 9 positions match TRBD2. Germline V gives CDR1 LNHDA, CDR2 SQIVND (reference sequence). V shed 1 base and J 5 bases; nucleotides not matched to a gene: 6. The CDR3 is 15 amino acids. CDR3 sequence reads: CASSIASGRRDEQYF. CDR3 sequence (DNA): TGTGCCAGTAGTATAGCCAGCGGGAGGAGGGACGAGCAGTACTTC. The complete variable domain, with remaining parts taken from reference TRBV19 and TRBJ2-7, reads DGGITQSPKYLFRKEGQNVTLSCEQNLNHDAMYWYRQDPGQGLRLIYYSQIVNDFQKGDIAEGYSVSREKKESFPLTVTSAQKNPTAFYLCASSIASGRRDEQYFGPGTRLTVT.

This chain joins TRBV27 and TRBJ2-7; D is perhaps TRBD2 (5 bases). CDR3 length: 11 amino acids. V dropped 10 bases and J dropped 4 bases, with 11 bases sitting between them. Germline CDR1 MNHEY, CDR2 SMNVEV (reference sequence). CDR3 protein: CATSRGYEQYF. The CDR3 bases are TGTGCCACCTCTCGGGGTTACGAGCAGTACTTC.

CDR3: CASKGLTYEQYF. The CDR3 nucleotides are TGTGCCAGCAAGGGACTAACCTACGAGCAGTACTTC. The genes are TRBV27 and TRBJ2-7; 7 bases map to TRBD2. Germline trimming cut 7 bases from V and 2 bases from J; bases unmatched to any gene: 2. The V gene's germline CDR1 is MNHEY and CDR2 SMNVEV (reference sequence). This CDR3 spans 12 amino acids.

The rearrangement joins TRBV30 to TRBJ2-2, with D perhaps TRBD1 (6 bases). Germline CDR1 GTSNPN, CDR2 SVGIG (reference sequence). Trimming left V 4 bases short and J 5 bases short, with 14 bases between. The CDR3 totals 14 residues. CDR3: CAWTAGVKTGELFF. Written as DNA, the CDR3 is TGTGCCTGGACCGCAGGGGTAAAGACCGGGGAGCTGTTTTTT.